This section outlines one TCR beta chain sequence together with its context. Antigen: not known. This sample is part of a study of cytomegalovirus exposure and HLA in healthy donors. Study-level findings and limits: Most TCR sequences proved rare, with some public TCRs found in many donors. According to a later analysis, TCR clusters from the first cohort tended to co-occur in the approximately 130 validation repertoires.

The V and J ends lost 5 bases and 1 base, in that order; junction bases with no gene match: 4. The CDR3 has 14 amino acids. From germline, CDR1 is SGHTA and CDR2 FQGNSA. Data came from immunoSEQ multiplex PCR; TCRdb stores just in-frame clones and leaves some out. This sample yields tens of thousands of clones, of which about 95% are seen a single time; 1.5% to 2% belongs to the top ten. This clonotype was obtained from a woman in her late teens or twenties in good health and CMV-seropositive. The specimen sequenced was PBMCs. This chain connects TRBV7-2 to TRBJ2-7; 8 positions agree with TRBD1. The DNA for the CDR3 is TGTGCCAGCAGCACCCGACAGGGGTCCTACGAGCAGTACTTC. Translating gives CASSTRQGSYEQYF.